This T cell receptor beta chain was recovered during a study of blood T cell repertoires in COVID-19. TCRdb keeps only in-frame clones here, not all; method: immunoSEQ multiplex PCR. The sample records about 270,000 clones, 75% to 90% being singletons. The CDR3 spans 14 residues. V lost 3 bases and J 0 bases, leaving 7 bases between the germline ends. Germline V gene lookup returns CDR1 SGDLS and CDR2 YYNGEE. The chain recombines TRBV9 with TRBJ1-5, with D possibly TRBD1 on 5 matching bases. The sample comprised PBMCs or T cells enriched from blood (not recorded which). This sequence was found in a woman between 25 and 40 years old with acute COVID-19. The CDR3 spells CASSAQGSNQPQHF. CDR3 nucleotides: TGTGCCAGCAGCGCCCAGGGTAGCAATCAGCCCCAGCATTTT.